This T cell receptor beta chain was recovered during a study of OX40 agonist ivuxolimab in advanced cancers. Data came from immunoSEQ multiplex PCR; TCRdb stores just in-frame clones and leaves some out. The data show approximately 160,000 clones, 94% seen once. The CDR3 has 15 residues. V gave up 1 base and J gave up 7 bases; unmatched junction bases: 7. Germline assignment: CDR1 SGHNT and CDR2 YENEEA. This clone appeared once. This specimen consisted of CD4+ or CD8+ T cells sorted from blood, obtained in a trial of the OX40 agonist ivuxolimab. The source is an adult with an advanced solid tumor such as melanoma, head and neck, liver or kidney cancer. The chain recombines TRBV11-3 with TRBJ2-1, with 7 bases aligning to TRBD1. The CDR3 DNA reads TGTGCCAGCAGCTTAGGGCGACAGGGTAGGAATGAGCAGTTCTTC. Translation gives CASSLGRQGRNEQFF.